These 20 T cell receptor beta chains originate from one sample sequenced in a study of early T cells in non-severe SARS-CoV-2 infection. In TCRdb, the 5' RACE reads were re-called with MiXCR into one record per CDR3 protein. The table lists about 23,000 distinct CDR3 sequences, approximately 5% of them singletons. The sample was whole blood. These receptors originate from an adult who was a healthcare worker with PCR-confirmed SARS-CoV-2 infection or an uninfected control (not recorded which).

The rearrangement uses TRBV7-2 and TRBJ2-2; TRBD2 agrees at 7 bases. The CDR3 consists of 21 residues. From germline, CDR1 is SGHTA and CDR2 FQGNSA. The ends lost 3 bases at V and 2 bases at J; junction bases unmatched: 21. The CDR3 DNA is TGTGCCAGCAGCTTCCATAGGGAGGGACCCCGAAACGTATTTAACACCGGGGAGCTGTTTTTT. This gives the protein CASSFHREGPRNVFNTGELFF.

This clonotype was picked up a small number of times. The chain joins TRBV23-1 to TRBJ2-5; TRBD2 matches at 8 bases. TRBV23-1 belongs to the ORF category, with a function that is uncertain. CDR3 length: 17 residues. The V segment lost 2 bases and the J segment 5 bases; nucleotides outside the gene matches: 13. In DNA, the CDR3 is TGCGCCAGCAGTCAACCTCTCCGGGGGGGAGGTGGGGAGACCCAGTACTTC. Encoded protein: CASSQPLRGGGGETQYF.

This clonotype turned up a few times. The rearrangement joins TRBV27 to TRBJ1-6; D gene unclear. V was cut by 8 bases and J by 9 bases, with 14 bases left in between. Germline CDR1 is MNHEY and CDR2 is SMNVEV (reference sequence). This CDR3 comprises 13 residues. Here the CDR3 DNA reads TGTGCCAGCCGTACTTGGGTCGGTTCACCCCTCCACTTT. Translation gives CASRTWVGSPLHF.

The rearrangement uses TRBV11-2 and TRBJ1-3, with D perhaps matching TRBD1 (5 bases). Per germline, CDR1 SGHAT and CDR2 FQNNGV. Trimming took off 4 bases at V and 11 bases at J, with 9 bases between the two ends. This CDR3 is built from 11 residues. The CDR3 region is CASSSGNPIYF. The CDR3 nucleotides read TGTGCCAGCAGCTCAGGGAACCCCATATATTTT.

The chain has TRBV7-6 and TRBJ2-1; D unresolved. The CDR3 spans 14 residues. Deletions cut 3 bases from V and 7 bases from J, with 13 bases between. Germline CDR1 and CDR2: SGHVS and FNYEAQ. CDR3 DNA sequence: TGTGCCAGCAGCTTCTCCGCCAGTGGGAATGAGCAGTTCTTC. Translated, it gives CASSFSASGNEQFF. Together with reference TRBV7-6 and TRBJ2-1, the CDR3 gives the full variable domain: GAGVSQSPRYKVTKRGQDVALRCDPISGHVSLYWYRQALGQGPEFLTYFNYEAQQDKSGLPNDRFSAERPEGSISTLTIQRTEQRDSAMYRCASSFSASGNEQFFGPGTRLTVL.

The CDR3 sequence is CASSLTENYGYTF. The CDR3 region has the DNA TGTGCCAGCAGCTTAACGGAAAACTATGGCTACACCTTC. V is TRBV11-2 and J is TRBJ1-2, with D uncertain. CDR1 and CDR2 from the germline V gene are SGHAT and FQNNGV. V was cut by 2 bases and J by 2 bases, with 6 bases left in between. This CDR3 has 13 residues.

The sample holds many counts of this clonotype. The chain carries TRBV7-2 and TRBJ2-3; TRBD2 agrees at 10 bases. The V gene's germline CDR1 is SGHTA and CDR2 FQGNSA. This CDR3 has 15 residues. The ends lost 8 bases at V and 4 bases at J; junction bases unmatched: 9. The CDR3 spells CASQRGLAGADTQYF. The CDR3 DNA reads TGTGCCAGCCAAAGAGGGCTAGCGGGGGCAGATACGCAGTATTTT.

Only a few counts were recorded for this clonotype. The chain combines TRBV10-3 with TRBJ1-2; D might be TRBD1 (6 bases). Germline assignment: CDR1 ENHRY and CDR2 SYGVKD. Trimming removed 5 bases at V and 4 bases at J, with 11 bases between. The CDR3 is made up of 13 amino acids. This CDR3 reads CAISWGLGYGYTF. The CDR3 DNA sequence: TGTGCCATCAGTTGGGGGCTTGGCTATGGCTACACCTTC.

Only a few counts were recorded for this clonotype. The chain links TRBV28 to TRBJ2-3; D gene ambiguous. The CDR3 length is 15 residues. Germline-derived CDR1 and CDR2 are MDHEN and SYDVKM. The V gene lost 4 bases and the J gene lost 0 bases, with 11 bases spanning the gap. The CDR3 DNA reads as TGTGCCAGCAGTTCTCGACGAACTAGCACAGATACGCAGTATTTT. It translates to CASSSRRTSTDTQYF. Supplemented by reference TRBV28 and TRBJ2-3, the full variable domain reads DVKVTQSSRYLVKRTGEKVFLECVQDMDHENMFWYRQDPGLGLRLIYFSYDVKMKEKGDIPEGYSVSREKKERFSLILESASTNQTSMYLCASSSRRTSTDTQYFGPGTRLTVL.

This clonotype is classed as medium-sized. The chain has TRBV6-5 and TRBJ2-5; D may be TRBD1 (5 bases). This CDR3 has 15 amino acids. CDR1 and CDR2 from the germline V gene are MNHEY and SVGAGI. Trimming removed 7 bases from V and 5 bases from J, with 20 bases in between. CDR3 region: CASNNLGAESETQYF. The CDR3 bases are TGTGCCAGCAATAACCTTGGGGCTGAATCGGAGACCCAGTACTTC.

Many counts were recorded for this clonotype. As DNA, the CDR3 is TGTGCCAGCAGCTTAGCGCCAGGGGGCGGAGAAAAACTGTTTTTT. Encoded protein: CASSLAPGGGEKLFF. The chain joins TRBV7-2 to TRBJ1-4; 8 bases are a match to TRBD1. V lost 0 bases and J lost 8; bases outside the gene matches: 5. This CDR3 contains 15 residues. Germline V gives CDR1 SGHTA, CDR2 FQGNSA. Full variable domain (rest looked up from reference TRBV7-2 and TRBJ1-4): GAGVSQSPSNKVTEKGKDVELRCDPISGHTALYWYRQSLGQGLEFLIYFQGNSAPDKSGLPSDRFSAERTGGSVSTLTIQRTQQEDSAVYLCASSLAPGGGEKLFFGSGTQLSVL.

This clonotype has at least ten counts. This sequence joins TRBV12-3 or TRBV12-4 and TRBJ1-6; no definite D call. This CDR3 is built from 19 residues. The V end was cut by 6 bases, the J end by 0 bases, with 21 bases between. CDR3 sequence reads: CASSPNELTYSSYNSPLHF. Here the CDR3 DNA reads TGTGCCAGCAGCCCCAACGAATTGACGTACAGCTCCTATAATTCACCCCTCCACTTT.

This clonotype was counted many times. V and J are TRBV11-3 and TRBJ1-1; D is unresolved. Between the trimmed V and J ends, which lost 5 bases and 2 bases, there was a span of 15 bases. Germline CDR1 and CDR2: SGHNT and YENEEA. The CDR3 contains 15 residues. DNA for the CDR3: TGTGCCAGCAGCCCCGGGTCCCTAGGTAACACTGAAGCTTTCTTT. It encodes CASSPGSLGNTEAFF.

In its sample, this clonotype was seen many times. The V call is TRBV4-1, the J call TRBJ2-1; the match to TRBD1 covers 10 bases. Germline loops: CDR1 MGHRA, CDR2 YSYEKL. Trimming cost V 1 base and J 5 bases; bases outside gene matches: 5. The CDR3 totals 16 residues. CDR3 sequence (DNA): TGCGCCAGCAGCCAAGGGGGACAGGGGCCCGACAATGAGCAGTTCTTC. Translation: CASSQGGQGPDNEQFF.

The rearrangement uses TRBV10-3 and TRBJ2-7; TRBD1 aligns across 8 bases. CDR3 length: 14 amino acids. V lost 8 bases, J lost 3 bases, and 9 bases stayed unmatched. In germline, CDR1 is ENHRY, CDR2 SYGVKD. The CDR3 spells CAIRSAGGIYEQYF. The CDR3 bases are TGTGCCATCCGGTCCGCAGGGGGCATCTACGAGCAGTACTTC.

Sample share makes this clonotype medium-sized. The rearrangement joins TRBV5-5 to TRBJ2-1; either TRBD1 or TRBD2 may supply D (6 bases each). V was clipped by 5 bases and J by 7 bases, with 19 bases between them. CDR1 and CDR2 (germline): SGHKS, YYEKEE (reference sequence). The CDR3 consists of 15 residues. The CDR3 DNA sequence: TGTGCCAGCAGGCAGGGGCCGGGGGATTCAAATGAGCAGTTCTTC. Protein product: CASRQGPGDSNEQFF.

This clonotype was detected ten times or more. This chain links TRBV6-6 with TRBJ2-3; D is tentatively TRBD1 or TRBD2 (5 bases each). Between the trimmed V and J ends, which lost 6 bases and 1 base, there was a span of 23 bases. Germline V gives CDR1 MNHNY, CDR2 SVGAGI (reference sequence). The CDR3 has 18 residues. In DNA, the CDR3 is TGTGCCAGCAGCCCCCGGGGCAGGGCGGCCGGGGGCACAGATACGCAGTATTTT. Translation: CASSPRGRAAGGTDTQYF.

The chain links TRBV7-2 to TRBJ2-3; 9 positions agree with TRBD2. Trimming took 1 base from V and 6 from J; bases not matched to a gene: 14. Germline CDR1 and CDR2: SGHTA and FQGNSA. The length of the CDR3 is 18 residues. The CDR3 here is CASSLGHERGATADTQYF. The CDR3 DNA reads as TGTGCCAGCAGCTTAGGACATGAGCGGGGGGCCACCGCCGATACGCAGTATTTT. The variable domain in full, with the rest retrieved from reference TRBV7-2 and TRBJ2-3, is GAGVSQSPSNKVTEKGKDVELRCDPISGHTALYWYRQSLGQGLEFLIYFQGNSAPDKSGLPSDRFSAERTGGSVSTLTIQRTQQEDSAVYLCASSLGHERGATADTQYFGPGTRLTVL.

This clonotype is labeled medium-sized. The chain joins TRBV7-2 to TRBJ1-1, with D unclear. The germline V and J ends were trimmed by 2 bases and 5 bases, with 12 bases remaining between them. The CDR3 consists of 14 residues. CDR1 and CDR2 (germline): SGHTA, FQGNSA. The CDR3: CASSLPARMTEAFF. The CDR3 DNA sequence: TGTGCCAGCAGCTTACCCGCCAGGATGACTGAAGCTTTCTTT.

This clonotype was detected many times. The gene calls are TRBV12-3 or TRBV12-4 and TRBJ2-1; no definite D call. The length of the CDR3 is 12 residues. The V and J ends lost 2 bases and 5 bases respectively, with 4 bases between them. CDR3 protein: CASSLSDNEQFF. CDR3 DNA: TGTGCCAGCAGTTTAAGCGACAATGAGCAGTTCTTC.